Following are 32 T cell receptor beta chains from one sample sequenced in a study of shared clonotypes between healthy human individuals. Clones were sequenced by immunoSEQ multiplex PCR, and TCRdb holds only the in-frame ones, with some missing. The sample contains fewer than 3 million clones, about 90% of which appear only once. The sequencing input was naive CD4+ T cells from PBMCs. Subset here: CD45RA+ positively selected. Source of these receptors: a man between 18 and 29 years old in good health. Some clones in this sample may be carry-over from other donors' samples.

This clone was detected only once. V gene TRBV19 combines with J gene TRBJ2-5; 8 bases line up with TRBD1. The CDR3 is 12 residues long. V lost 5 bases to trimming and J lost 6 bases; unmatched junction nucleotides: 2. Germline V lookup: CDR1 LNHDA, CDR2 SQIVND (reference sequence). CDR3 DNA sequence: TGTGCCAGTAGTGGACAGGGAAAGACCCAGTACTTC. Protein product: CASSGQGKTQYF.

For the CDR3, the DNA is TGCGCCAGCAGCCAATTACTAGCGGGAGGGGGGTATACGCAGTATTTT. Its protein product is CASSQLLAGGGYTQYF. The chain recombines TRBV4-1 with TRBJ2-3, with 13 bases that match TRBD2. Germline lookup yields CDR1 MGHRA and CDR2 YSYEKL. With 2 bases clipped from V and 7 bases from J, the junction kept 6 bases outside the gene matches. CDR3 length equals 16 residues.

The chain recombines TRBV5-1 with TRBJ2-3; D assignment may be TRBD1 or TRBD2 (5 bases each). This CDR3 region has 16 residues. The ends were cut back, 2 bases at V and 0 bases at J, with 13 bases in the middle. Germline V lookup: CDR1 SGHRS, CDR2 YFSETQ. Written as DNA, the CDR3 is TGCGCCAGCAGCTTCGAGGGGCGGCCTAGCACAGATACGCAGTATTTT. This gives the protein CASSFEGRPSTDTQYF.

The chain uses TRBV5-1 and TRBJ2-2; 9 positions match TRBD2. Germline values: CDR1 SGHRS, CDR2 YFSETQ. J gave up 1 base and V 10 bases, and 5 bases lay outside the gene matches. The CDR3 loop spans 14 amino acids. DNA of the CDR3: TGCGCCTCCCGACTAGCGGTGAACACCGGGGAGCTGTTTTTT. It encodes CASRLAVNTGELFF. Based on the CDR3 plus reference TRBV5-1 and TRBJ2-2, the full variable domain is KAGVTQTPRYLIKTRGQQVTLSCSPISGHRSVSWYQQTPGQGLQFLFEYFSETQRNKGNFPGRFSGRQFSNSRSEMNVSTLELGDSALYLCASRLAVNTGELFFGEGSRLTVL.

This clone was seen a single time. The V and J genes are TRBV4-1 and TRBJ2-7; 9 bases fit TRBD1. CDR1 MGHRA and CDR2 YSYEKL come from the germline V gene. The V segment lost 3 bases and the J segment 3 bases; nucleotides outside the gene matches: 6. The CDR3 is made up of 15 amino acids. The CDR3 DNA reads TGCGCCAGCAGCCAGGCAGCGGGACAGGGCTACGAGCAGTACTTC. This encodes CASSQAAGQGYEQYF.

Turning to this clone: Additional DNA sequences in this sample encode the identical CDR3. V and J are TRBV28 and TRBJ1-4; no clear D. Germline CDR1 MDHEN, CDR2 SYDVKM. V lost 3 bases and J 3 bases, leaving 5 bases between the germline ends. The CDR3 covers 13 residues. The CDR3 sequence: CASSFDSNEKLFF. DNA for the CDR3: TGTGCCAGCAGTTTTGATTCTAATGAAAAACTGTTTTTT.

The V call is TRBV5-6, the J call TRBJ2-5; 8 positions match TRBD1. This CDR3 is built from 17 residues. Germline V CDR1 and CDR2: SGHDT, YYEEEE. Germline trimming cut 3 bases from V and 5 bases from J; bases unmatched to any gene: 15. The CDR3 is CASSSQGAAARSETQYF. In nucleotides, the CDR3 is TGTGCCAGCAGCTCCCAGGGGGCCGCCGCCCGATCGGAGACCCAGTACTTC. Supplemented by reference TRBV5-6 and TRBJ2-5, the full variable domain reads DAGVTQSPTHLIKTRGQQVTLRCSPKSGHDTVSWYQQALGQGPQFIFQYYEEEERQRGNFPDRFSGHQFPNYSSELNVNALLLGDSALYLCASSSQGAAARSETQYFGPGTRLLVL.

CDR3 coding DNA: TGTGCCAGCAGTGAAATTTGGGGAGGGCAGTACTTC. It is translated as CASSEIWGGQYF. The V call is TRBV6-1, the J call TRBJ2-7; possibly TRBD2 for D (6 bases). Germline loops: CDR1 MNHNS, CDR2 SASEGT. This CDR3 region has 12 residues. V lost 2 bases and J lost 9, with 11 bases in between.

V usage is TRBV7-2 and J usage is TRBJ1-3; D is unclear. V dropped 1 base and J dropped 9 bases, with 10 bases sitting between them. CDR1 and CDR2 from the germline V gene are SGHTA and FQGNSA. The CDR3 is 13 amino acids. In DNA, the CDR3 is TGTGCCAGCAGCTTAGACGGACCCGGCACCATATATTTT. Protein sequence: CASSLDGPGTIYF.

The chain is built from TRBV30 and TRBJ1-2, with 7 bases lining up with TRBD1. Looked up from germline, CDR1 is GTSNPN and CDR2 is SVGIG (reference sequence). The CDR3 extends over 10 amino acids. V dropped 3 bases and J dropped 10; count of bases not matched to a gene: 2. This CDR3 is CAWRDRIYTF. DNA for the CDR3: TGTGCCTGGAGGGACAGGATCTACACCTTC.

The genes are TRBV19 and TRBJ2-1; 8 bases line up with TRBD2. V shed 3 bases, J shed 4 bases, and the junction held 11 bases outside the gene matches. CDR1 is LNHDA, CDR2 SQIVND, per germline (reference sequence). The length of the CDR3 is 17 residues. This chain's CDR3 is CASSIATSGQPYNEQFF. The CDR3 DNA is TGTGCCAGTAGTATCGCCACTAGCGGACAACCTTACAATGAGCAGTTCTTC.

The J gene is TRBJ1-6, the V gene TRBV4-1; no definite D call. V lost 2 bases and J lost 6, with 8 bases in between. Germline-derived CDR1 and CDR2 are MGHRA and YSYEKL. The CDR3 covers 14 residues. The CDR3 loop is CASSQLGSNSPLHF. The CDR3 bases are TGCGCCAGCAGCCAACTGGGCTCTAATTCACCCCTCCACTTT.

The rearrangement links TRBV5-3 to TRBJ2-2, with D uncertain. TRBV5-3 is annotated as an ORF whose role is uncertain. The germline V and J ends were trimmed by 9 bases and 3 bases, with 9 bases remaining between them. This CDR3 region has 12 residues. CDR3 DNA: TGTGCCACCTTAGTCGACACCGGGGAGCTGTTTTTT. Translated, it gives CATLVDTGELFF.

This clone was detected only once. The chain combines TRBV7-9 with TRBJ2-5; D remains unclear. Germline values: CDR1 SEHNR, CDR2 FQNEAQ (reference sequence). CDR3 size: 11 residues. Trimming cost V 3 bases and J 7 bases, with 6 bases left between them. CDR3 nucleotides: TGTGCCAGCAGCTTTGGCGGGACCCAGTACTTC. It yields the protein CASSFGGTQYF. The full variable domain, completed using reference TRBV7-9 and TRBJ2-5, is DTGVSQNPRHKITKRGQNVTFRCDPISEHNRLYWYRQTLGQGPEFLTYFQNEAQLEKSRLLSDRFSAERPKGSFSTLEIQRTEQGDSAMYLCASSFGGTQYFGPGTRLLVL.

The rearrangement uses TRBV11-1 and TRBJ1-1; 9 bases align to TRBD1. CDR3 size: 17 residues. Germline loops: CDR1 SGHAT, CDR2 FQDESV (reference sequence). V was clipped by 5 bases and J by 5 bases; unmatched bases: 15. The CDR3 DNA sequence: TGTGCCAGCAGCAGACGAACAGGGGGCAGGGTGGAGACTGAAGCTTTCTTT. Translation gives CASSRRTGGRVETEAFF. Full variable domain (missing parts from reference TRBV11-1 and TRBJ1-1): EAEVAQSPRYKITEKSQAVAFWCDPISGHATLYWYRQILGQGPELLVQFQDESVVDDSQLPKDRFSAERLKGVDSTLKIQPAELGDSAMYLCASSRRTGGRVETEAFFGQGTRLTVV.

Remarks on this clone: Distinct nucleotide sequences in the sample also encode this CDR3. V usage is TRBV14 and J usage is TRBJ2-5; D remains ambiguous. CDR3 length: 12 residues. V was pared by 3 bases and J by 0 bases, with 2 bases between. Germline-derived CDR1 and CDR2 are SGHDN and FVKESK. CDR3 nucleotide sequence: TGTGCCAGCAGCCAGAACCAAGAGACCCAGTACTTC. This codes for CASSQNQETQYF.

This chain joins TRBV18 and TRBJ2-7; TRBD2 agrees at 13 bases. The CDR3 runs to 16 residues. Germline trimming cut 6 bases from V and 4 bases from J; bases unmatched to any gene: 9. CDR1 is KGHSH, CDR2 LQKENI, per germline. This CDR3 reads CASSGTSGALGYEQYF. The CDR3 DNA follows: TGTGCCAGCTCCGGGACTAGCGGGGCCCTGGGGTACGAGCAGTACTTC.

For the CDR3, the DNA is TGTGCCAGCAGCGTAGGGCTAGCGGGAGGGGGGCACAATGAGCAGTTCTTC. The encoded protein is CASSVGLAGGGHNEQFF. This rearrangement joins TRBV9 to TRBJ2-1; TRBD2 aligns across 12 bases. Trimming at V came to 0 bases and at J to 5 bases, leaving 6 bases not matched to a gene. Germline V lookup: CDR1 SGDLS, CDR2 YYNGEE. The CDR3 totals 17 residues.

The chain links TRBV7-8 to TRBJ2-1; the match to TRBD2 covers 11 bases. The CDR3 runs 16 residues. Germline V gene sequence: CDR1 SGHVS, CDR2 FQNEAQ. The V and J ends lost 5 bases and 6 bases, in that order; junction bases with no gene match: 9. CDR3 residues: CASSILRTSGPNEQFF. Here the CDR3 DNA reads TGTGCCAGCAGCATCCTCAGGACTAGCGGGCCCAATGAGCAGTTCTTC.

This chain uses TRBV9 with TRBJ2-7, with a weak D call TRBD1 (5 bases). V lost 2 bases, J lost 5 bases, and 14 bases lay in between. Germline-derived CDR1 and CDR2 are SGDLS and YYNGEE. This CDR3 comprises 14 residues. CDR3 bases: TGTGCCAGCAGCGTTGGGGCTGGGGTCGACGAGCAGTACTTC. The encoded protein is CASSVGAGVDEQYF.

The V and J genes are TRBV29-1 and TRBJ1-2; maybe TRBD1 (5 bases). Trimming took 5 bases from V and 4 from J, leaving 17 bases between them. In germline, CDR1 is SQVTM, CDR2 ANQGSEA. The CDR3 consists of 14 residues. CDR3 in DNA: TGCAGCGTTCCAGCCGGGGGTGGATCCTATGGCTACACCTTC. Translating it yields CSVPAGGGSYGYTF.

J is TRBJ2-1 and V is TRBV19; no definite D call. The germline gives CDR1 LNHDA, CDR2 SQIVND (reference sequence). V dropped 4 bases and J dropped 4 bases, with 2 bases sitting between them. The CDR3 spans 11 residues. DNA for the CDR3: TGTGCCAGTAGTAAGTACAATGAGCAGTTCTTC. It translates to CASSKYNEQFF.

This clone was detected once. V usage is TRBV29-1 and J usage is TRBJ2-5; TRBD1 agrees at 8 bases. Trimming took 6 bases from V and 5 from J; bases not matched to a gene: 17. This CDR3 has 16 amino acids. Germline values: CDR1 SQVTM, CDR2 ANQGSEA. The CDR3 DNA reads as TGCAGCGTCGATTTCAAAGACAGGGGAGGCGGGGAGACCCAGTACTTC. Its translation is CSVDFKDRGGGETQYF. Full variable domain (remainder filled in from reference TRBV29-1 and TRBJ2-5): SAVISQKPSRDICQRGTSLTIQCQVDSQVTMMFWYRQQPGQSLTLIATANQGSEATYESGFVIDKFPISRPNLTFSTLTVSNMSPEDSSIYLCSVDFKDRGGGETQYFGPGTRLLVL.

A word on this clone: Other DNA sequences within the sample encode an identical CDR3. This chain links TRBV19 with TRBJ1-1; D uncertain. CDR3 size: 13 residues. V dropped 3 bases and J dropped 0 bases, with 5 bases sitting between them. CDR1 and CDR2 from the germline V gene are LNHDA and SQIVND (reference sequence). CDR3: CASSIAVNTEAFF. The CDR3 DNA sequence: TGTGCCAGTAGTATTGCGGTGAACACTGAAGCTTTCTTT.

Only one count was recorded for this clone. The rearrangement joins TRBV28 to TRBJ2-3, with TRBD1 matching over 9 bases. Germline V gene data show CDR1 as MDHEN and CDR2 as SYDVKM. CDR3 length: 16 amino acids. The V gene end was trimmed by 5 bases and the J gene end by 2 bases; junction bases not matched to a gene: 8. The CDR3: CASSPPGQGFTDTQYF. In nucleotides, the CDR3 is TGTGCCAGCAGTCCCCCGGGACAGGGTTTCACAGATACGCAGTATTTT.

In DNA, the CDR3 is TGTGCCAGCAGTTTTAGGCAGGGTCATGAAAAACTGTTTTTT. Residues: CASSFRQGHEKLFF. The chain is built from TRBV28 and TRBJ1-4; maybe TRBD1 (5 bases). The CDR3 loop spans 14 amino acids. The germline gives CDR1 MDHEN, CDR2 SYDVKM. V dropped 3 bases and J dropped 6 bases, with 11 bases sitting between them.

The genes are TRBV28 and TRBJ2-7; 8 bases line up with TRBD2. The CDR3 has 12 amino acids. J lost 7 bases, V lost 7 bases, and 6 bases had no gene match. Germline CDR1 and CDR2: MDHEN and SYDVKM. The CDR3 loop reads CASNSGVREQYF. CDR3 DNA sequence: TGTGCCAGCAATAGCGGGGTACGGGAGCAGTACTTC.

The J gene is TRBJ2-7, the V gene TRBV18, with 7 bases that match TRBD2. The germline V gene encodes CDR1 KGHSH and CDR2 LQKENI. CDR3 size: 14 residues. V was pared by 4 bases and J by 2 bases, with 5 bases of the junction left unmatched. The CDR3 is CASSLLAEAYEQYF. CDR3 DNA: TGTGCCAGCTCACTCCTAGCGGAGGCCTACGAGCAGTACTTC.

The chain uses TRBV2 and TRBJ2-2; 10 bases line up with TRBD1. The CDR3 length is 15 residues. J gave up 1 base and V 8 bases, and 4 bases lay outside the gene matches. Germline CDR1 reads SNHLY; CDR2 reads FYNNEI. CDR3 nucleotide sequence: TGTGCCAGCTTGGGGGACAGGGGGAACACCGGGGAGCTGTTTTTT. It yields the protein CASLGDRGNTGELFF.

CDR3 coding DNA: TGTGCCAGCAGCCCCCGACAGGAGATGAACACTGAAGCTTTCTTT. Amino acids: CASSPRQEMNTEAFF. The rearrangement uses TRBV7-6 and TRBJ1-1; D might be TRBD1 (6 bases). This CDR3 has 15 amino acids. Germline-derived CDR1 and CDR2 are SGHVS and FNYEAQ. Trimming took 5 bases from V and 0 from J, leaving 13 bases between them.

This sequence joins TRBV4-2 and TRBJ2-5, with a weak D call TRBD1 (5 bases). Germline V gene lookup returns CDR1 LGHNA and CDR2 YNFKEQ. This CDR3 spans 16 amino acids. Trimming took off 4 bases at V and 3 bases at J, with 18 bases between the two ends. The DNA for the CDR3 is TGTGCCAGCAGCCGAAACCCTCGGGCCAGGGAAGAGACCCAGTACTTC. Translating gives CASSRNPRAREETQYF.

The chain recombines TRBV5-6 with TRBJ1-5; the D is unclear. V gave up 5 bases and J gave up 3 bases, with 15 bases separating them. This CDR3 contains 15 residues. Germline CDR1 and CDR2: SGHDT and YYEEEE. This chain's CDR3 is CASSRRLRDNQPQHF. CDR3 DNA sequence: TGTGCCAGCAGTCGGAGGTTGAGGGACAATCAGCCCCAGCATTTT.